Below are 5 T cell receptor beta chains sequenced from a single sample in a study of identifying expanded T cells in peripheral blood. This table comes from immunoSEQ multiplex PCR, and its TCRdb copy is limited to in-frame clones, with some not included. The sample yields roughly 81,000 clones, 65% to 85% seen once. The specimen sequenced was blood. The origin of the receptors is a person aged 18 to 75 in good health.

The rearrangement uses TRBV7-2 and TRBJ2-5, with D uncertain. The CDR3 consists of 14 residues. V gave up 0 bases and J gave up 0 bases, with 5 bases separating them. The germline gives CDR1 SGHTA, CDR2 FQGNSA. CDR3 coding DNA: TGTGCCAGCAGCTTAGCACGCGACCAAGAGACCCAGTACTTC. It codes for CASSLARDQETQYF.

This sequence joins TRBV7-2 and TRBJ2-3; D is uncertain. Germline values: CDR1 SGHTA, CDR2 FQGNSA. The CDR3 has 14 residues. V was shortened by 1 base and J by 2 bases, with 7 bases between the two germline ends. The CDR3 reads CASSLGQHTDTQYF. In nucleotides, the CDR3 is TGTGCCAGCAGCTTAGGTCAGCACACAGATACGCAGTATTTT.

This clone showed up just once. The genes are TRBV25-1 and TRBJ1-1; 10 bases match TRBD1. J lost 3 bases, V lost 5 bases, and 6 bases had no gene match. The CDR3 covers 15 residues. CDR1 and CDR2 from the germline V gene are MGHDK and SYGVNS. CDR3 in amino acids: CASSNSGTGDTEAFF. In DNA, the CDR3 is TGTGCCAGCAGTAACTCCGGGACAGGGGACACTGAAGCTTTCTTT.

The chain recombines TRBV6-1 with TRBJ2-7; D gene unclear. The V end lost 6 bases, the J end lost 3 bases, and 9 bases lay between the germline ends. The germline gives CDR1 MNHNS, CDR2 SASEGT. The CDR3 covers 12 residues. For the CDR3, the DNA is TGTGCCAGCAGCCTGAACGACTACGAGCAGTACTTC. This sequence encodes CASSLNDYEQYF.

The J gene is TRBJ2-7, the V gene TRBV30; no definite D call. V lost 3 bases to trimming and J lost 4 bases, with 7 bases between them. The CDR3 is 11 residues long. CDR1 and CDR2 from the germline V gene are GTSNPN and SVGIG (reference sequence). The CDR3 sequence is CAWSEMYEQYF. The CDR3 nucleotides read TGTGCCTGGAGCGAGATGTACGAGCAGTACTTC.